These 22 T cell receptor beta chains came from one sample sequenced in a study of cytomegalovirus exposure and HLA in healthy donors. Both 60 Vbeta primers and 13 Jbeta primers went into the PCR. Generated by immunoSEQ multiplex PCR, the TCRdb table keeps only in-frame clones and is missing some. Its listing shows about 150,000 clones. Material: PBMCs. These receptors originate from a woman in her 50s in good health and CMV-seronegative.

The chain couples TRBV6-6 to TRBJ1-1; D is ambiguous. The germline V gene has CDR1 MNHNY and CDR2 SVGAGI (reference sequence). The CDR3 is 12 residues long. V was cut by 10 bases and J by 4 bases, with 13 bases left in between. The CDR3 DNA reads TGTGCCATCTCTGGTTCACTCACTGAAGCTTTCTTT. It yields the protein CAISGSLTEAFF.

The chain has TRBV7-3 and TRBJ2-5; no reliable D call. The V end was cut by 2 bases, the J end by 5 bases, with 9 bases between. The CDR3 is 13 amino acids. Germline CDR1 is SGHTA and CDR2 is FQGTGA. For the CDR3, the DNA is TGTGCCAGCAGCTTAGTATTCGGTGAGACCCAGTACTTC. Its translation is CASSLVFGETQYF.

This chain joins TRBV7-9 and TRBJ2-3, with D hard to call. The CDR3 runs to 13 residues. Trimming cost V 6 bases and J 5 bases, with 12 bases left between them. Looked up from germline, CDR1 is SEHNR and CDR2 is FQNEAQ (reference sequence). The DNA for the CDR3 is TGTGCCAGCAGTATTCAGGCCGTAGATACGCAGTATTTT. Protein sequence: CASSIQAVDTQYF.

The chain is built from TRBV5-1 and TRBJ1-1; D is possibly TRBD1 (5 bases). This CDR3 is built from 14 residues. Trimming stripped 1 base from V and 2 bases from J, with 9 bases between. Germline loops: CDR1 SGHRS, CDR2 YFSETQ. The CDR3 sequence is CASSLIGDNTEAFF. The CDR3 DNA sequence: TGCGCCAGCAGCTTGATAGGGGATAACACTGAAGCTTTCTTT.

The chain combines TRBV6-4 with TRBJ1-5, with a weak D call TRBD1 (6 bases). The CDR3 loop spans 16 amino acids. V shed 2 bases and J shed 1 base, with 12 bases lying between them. Germline V gene sequence: CDR1 MRHNA, CDR2 SNTAGT. CDR3 region: CASSDESQGSNQPQHF. CDR3 DNA: TGTGCCAGCAGTGACGAGAGCCAGGGGAGCAATCAGCCCCAGCATTTT.

The J gene is TRBJ2-3, the V gene TRBV20-1; D is unclear. Trimming left V 4 bases short and J 8 bases short, with 7 bases between. In germline, CDR1 is DFQATT, CDR2 SNEGSKA (reference sequence). The CDR3 covers 10 residues. The CDR3 DNA reads TGCAGTGCTATCTGGAGTACGCAGTATTTT. It yields the protein CSAIWSTQYF.

The V and J genes are TRBV6-5 and TRBJ2-4; 10 nucleotides align to TRBD1. The trim removed 4 bases at V and 6 bases at J, leaving 0 bases unmatched. In germline, CDR1 is MNHEY, CDR2 SVGAGI. The CDR3 runs 13 residues. DNA for the CDR3: TGTGCCAGCAGTTGGGACAGGGGAAACATTCAGTACTTC. Amino acids: CASSWDRGNIQYF.

V and J are TRBV13 and TRBJ1-2; a possible D gene is TRBD1 (5 bases). Germline CDR1 is PRHDT and CDR2 is FYEKMQ (reference sequence). V lost 1 base and J lost 2, with 11 bases in between. The CDR3 has 15 amino acids. As DNA, the CDR3 is TGTGCCAGCAGCTTAGTACGGGGGGGAAACTATGGCTACACCTTC. It yields the protein CASSLVRGGNYGYTF.

The chain carries TRBV7-9 and TRBJ1-3; 7 bases are a match to TRBD1. The CDR3 covers 13 residues. V lost 3 bases, J lost 7 bases, and 3 bases stayed unmatched. CDR1 and CDR2 from the germline V gene are SEHNR and FQNEAQ (reference sequence). CDR3 bases: TGTGCCAGCAGCTTGGGACAGAGTAACACCATATATTTT. Protein product: CASSLGQSNTIYF.

The chain uses TRBV6-5 and TRBJ1-2, with D perhaps matching TRBD1 (6 bases). From germline, CDR1 is MNHEY and CDR2 SVGAGI. This CDR3 region has 12 residues. Trimming removed 4 bases from V and 5 bases from J, with 8 bases in between. The CDR3 loop reads CASSLQGYGYTF. The CDR3 DNA reads TGTGCCAGCAGTTTACAGGGATATGGCTACACCTTC.

This sequence joins TRBV4-1 and TRBJ1-4; 8 positions agree with TRBD1. CDR3 length: 16 residues. J was trimmed by 8 bases and V by 2 bases; bases with no gene match: 10. The germline V gene has CDR1 MGHRA and CDR2 YSYEKL. The CDR3 sequence: CASSQLQGDSLEKLFF. CDR3 DNA: TGCGCCAGCAGCCAACTACAGGGGGATTCATTGGAAAAACTGTTTTTT.

CDR3 protein: CASSPLGHEQYF. The CDR3 DNA reads TGTGCCAGCAGTCCCCTTGGCCACGAGCAGTACTTC. The chain carries TRBV6-5 and TRBJ2-7; D is unresolved. Germline assignment: CDR1 MNHEY and CDR2 SVGAGI. The CDR3 is 12 amino acids. The germline V and J ends were trimmed by 5 bases and 5 bases, with 10 bases remaining between them.

The chain joins TRBV15 to TRBJ1-1; D remains ambiguous. The CDR3 consists of 14 residues. The ends were cut back, 1 base at V and 4 bases at J, with 10 bases in the middle. The germline V gene has CDR1 LNHNV and CDR2 YYDKDF (reference sequence). This CDR3 is CATSRVQGSTEAFF. In nucleotides, the CDR3 is TGTGCCACCAGCAGAGTGCAAGGGAGCACTGAAGCTTTCTTT.

J is TRBJ2-2 and V is TRBV28; tentative D call: TRBD1 (5 bases). CDR3 size: 16 residues. Germline V gene data show CDR1 as MDHEN and CDR2 as SYDVKM. V was clipped by 5 bases and J by 1 base, with 14 bases between them. The CDR3 reads CASSQDSAMNTGELFF. CDR3 nucleotides: TGTGCCAGCAGTCAAGACAGCGCGATGAACACCGGGGAGCTGTTTTTT.

V usage is TRBV6-4 and J usage is TRBJ1-1; no clear D. Trimming removed 7 bases from V and 2 bases from J, with 14 bases in between. The CDR3 runs to 14 residues. Germline V CDR1 and CDR2: MRHNA, SNTAGT. The CDR3 is CASTLDTLNTEAFF. The DNA for the CDR3 is TGTGCCAGCACCTTAGACACCTTAAACACTGAAGCTTTCTTT.

The chain uses TRBV7-2 and TRBJ1-2; 7 positions agree with TRBD1. The V gene's germline CDR1 is SGHTA and CDR2 FQGNSA. The CDR3 contains 12 residues. Trimming removed 5 bases from V and 8 bases from J; junction bases left unmatched: 5. CDR3 in DNA: TGTGCCAGCAGCCCGACAGGGAAAGGCTACACCTTC. Its translation is CASSPTGKGYTF.

The J gene is TRBJ1-1, the V gene TRBV7-9, with 7 bases fitting TRBD1. V lost 5 bases to trimming and J lost 1 base; unmatched junction nucleotides: 10. Germline V gene data show CDR1 as SEHNR and CDR2 as FQNEAQ (reference sequence). The CDR3 loop spans 16 amino acids. This chain's CDR3 is CASSPIPGGENTEAFF. The DNA of the CDR3 is TGTGCCAGCAGCCCTATCCCAGGGGGTGAGAACACTGAAGCTTTCTTT.

The genes are TRBV5-5 and TRBJ2-1; D gene uncertain. Trimming stripped 1 base from V and 6 bases from J, with 5 bases between. The CDR3 is 12 amino acids. CDR1 and CDR2 (germline): SGHKS, YYEKEE (reference sequence). DNA for the CDR3: TGTGCCAGCAGCTTGTTTCTCAATGAGCAGTTCTTC. Translated, it gives CASSLFLNEQFF. Combining the CDR3 with reference TRBV5-5 and TRBJ2-1 gives the whole variable domain DAGVTQSPTHLIKTRGQQVTLRCSPISGHKSVSWYQQVLGQGPQFIFQYYEKEERGRGNFPDRFSARQFPNYSSELNVNALLLGDSALYLCASSLFLNEQFFGPGTRLTVL.

The rearrangement joins TRBV30 to TRBJ2-3, with 11 bases identical to TRBD1. Germline V CDR1 and CDR2: GTSNPN, SVGIG (reference sequence). This CDR3 has 16 amino acids. J was trimmed by 1 base and V by 5 bases; bases with no gene match: 8. The DNA for the CDR3 is TGTGCCTGGGGACAGGGGGCAGCCACCGGCACAGATACGCAGTATTTT. Translated, it gives CAWGQGAATGTDTQYF.

The chain recombines TRBV2 with TRBJ2-1, with a tentative D call TRBD1 (6 bases). The CDR3 length is 14 residues. Germline V gene sequence: CDR1 SNHLY, CDR2 FYNNEI. The V and J ends lost 5 bases and 7 bases respectively, with 15 bases between them. Here the CDR3 DNA reads TGTGCCAGCAGTTGGGGGCTAGCACGGAATGAGCAGTTCTTC. Translating it yields CASSWGLARNEQFF.

J is TRBJ1-3 and V is TRBV5-1; D is uncertain. The CDR3 is made up of 13 amino acids. V lost 2 bases to trimming and J lost 4 bases, with 7 bases between them. The V gene's germline CDR1 is SGHRS and CDR2 YFSETQ. This CDR3 is CASSLEGGNTIYF. CDR3 nucleotides: TGCGCCAGCAGCTTAGAGGGAGGAAACACCATATATTTT.

This chain links TRBV27 with TRBJ2-7; weak D call: TRBD2 (6 bases). Looked up from germline, CDR1 is MNHEY and CDR2 is SMNVEV (reference sequence). The CDR3 consists of 14 residues. Deletions cut 4 bases from V and 6 bases from J, with 16 bases between. This CDR3 is CASSSTLASAEQYF. The CDR3 DNA follows: TGTGCCAGCAGTTCAACACTAGCCTCAGCCGAGCAGTACTTC.